This TCR beta chain was documented in a study of tumor and adjacent non-tumor tissue in lung cancer. In the study overall: Stage I to III disease affected roughly 10 men and roughly five women aged roughly 31 to 76. Study-wide results and caveats: Compared with tumor, normal lung showed significantly lower TCR diversity. Top 100 clones took a larger repertoire share in normal lung. Patients with more diverse tumor TCRs had worse survival.

RNA was extracted from bulk tissue without any cell sorting. The CDR3 runs 16 residues. The germline V gene has CDR1 MNHEY and CDR2 SVGEGT. Three rounds of nested PCR, following a modified ARM-PCR protocol, produced the TCRbeta library. Using its own MiXCR run on the multiplex PCR reads, TCRdb lists one record per CDR3 protein. This repertoire shows fewer than 120,000 distinct CDR3 sequences, 84% found once; its top ten account for 22%. As concerns this clonotype: Its specificity is not known.

This clonotype was sampled from an older man with non-small cell lung cancer. The sample was lung tumor tissue. The chain uses TRBV6-2 or TRBV6-3 and TRBJ2-2, with unresolved D. The CDR3 spells CTNNSSDGQDTGELFF. The DNA of the CDR3 is TGTACCAACAATTCCTCAGACGGCCAAGACACCGGGGAGCTGTTTTTT.